What follows is one T cell receptor (beta chain) and its context. The protocol was immunoSEQ multiplex PCR, while the TCRdb copy is restricted to in-frame clones and leaves out a portion. The sample records tens of thousands of clones, 80% to 95% being singletons. Germline V CDR1 and CDR2: SQVTM, ANQGSEA. V was pared by 6 bases and J by 7 bases, with 18 bases between. This CDR3 spans 13 amino acids. This sample stems from a study of T cell changes during pregnancy in multiple sclerosis. This receptor was obtained from a female donor in good health, enrolled as a control in a pregnancy study. The gene calls are TRBV29-1 and TRBJ1-1, with D hard to call. Source: peripheral blood, taken in the first trimester of pregnancy. CDR3 region: CSVHGGQIYEAFF. The CDR3 DNA follows: TGCAGCGTGCACGGAGGGCAGATATATGAAGCTTTCTTT.